The clone carrying this T cell receptor (beta chain) was counted at least ten times. Its antigen remains unidentified. This specimen comes from a study of T cell repertoires in cytomegalovirus infection. Background on the study: Public TCR beta signatures were indicative of both CMV infection and a matching HLA type. Study results and limitations: Dominating the ex vivo response were HLA-C-restricted CMV-specific TCR beta clonotypes.

The V end lost 4 bases, the J end lost 7 bases, and 13 bases lay between the germline ends. This CDR3 spans 13 amino acids. The germline gives CDR1 SGHTA, CDR2 FQGNSA. MiXCR, applied by TCRdb to the reads, yields one record per CDR3 protein. The data show 70,000 or so distinct CDR3 sequences, around 28% seen once. Sequences were derived from CD8+ T cells from cultured PBMCs, sampled from culture after CMV antigen stimulation. This chain joins TRBV7-2 and TRBJ1-2; weak D call: TRBD1 (5 bases). This TCR derives from a human donor in good health (CMV status not recorded). Some clones in this sample may be carry-over from other donors' samples. The CDR3 bases are TGTGCCAGCAGCTCCGGGACGGTGGGTGGCTACACCTTC. Amino acids: CASSSGTVGGYTF. The full variable domain, its missing parts supplied by reference TRBV7-2 and TRBJ1-2, is GAGVSQSPSNKVTEKGKDVELRCDPISGHTALYWYRQSLGQGLEFLIYFQGNSAPDKSGLPSDRFSAERTGGSVSTLTIQRTQQEDSAVYLCASSSGTVGGYTFGSGTRLTVV.